This T cell receptor beta chain stems from a study of cytomegalovirus exposure and HLA in healthy donors. Assay used: immunoSEQ multiplex PCR; TCRdb lists only in-frame clones, some missing. The sample lists fewer than 150,000 clones, 82% occurring once. In the case of this clone: Its target is not known.

Regarding the study as a whole: Subsequent analysis found a tendency for first-cohort TCR clusters to co-occur within the 120 or so validation repertoires. Rare TCR sequences dominated, though some public TCRs recurred in many donors. Associated with cytomegalovirus, according to the listing, were 150 to 200 TCR beta chains.

The CDR3 consists of 16 residues. CDR1 and CDR2 from the germline V gene are SGHAT and FQNNGV. The V segment lost 2 bases and the J segment 1 base; nucleotides outside the gene matches: 4. The chain couples TRBV11-2 to TRBJ2-7, with TRBD2 matching 11 bases. The specimen was PBMCs. The receptor was derived from a man aged 25-45 years in good health and CMV-seropositive. The CDR3: CASSLMGLAASYEQYF. Written as DNA, the CDR3 is TGTGCCAGCAGCTTAATGGGACTAGCGGCTTCCTACGAGCAGTACTTC.